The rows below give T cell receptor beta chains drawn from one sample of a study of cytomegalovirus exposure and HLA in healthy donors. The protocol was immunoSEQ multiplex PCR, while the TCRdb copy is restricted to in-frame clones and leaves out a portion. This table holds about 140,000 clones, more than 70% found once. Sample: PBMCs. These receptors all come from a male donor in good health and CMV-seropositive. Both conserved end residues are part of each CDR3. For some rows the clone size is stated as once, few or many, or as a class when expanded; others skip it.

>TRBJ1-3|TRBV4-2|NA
CASSQVAPLSGNTIYF
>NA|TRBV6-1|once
CASAVGGGDEQYF
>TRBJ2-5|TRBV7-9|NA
CASSFLTGETQYF
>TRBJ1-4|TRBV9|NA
CASSVAVNEKLFF
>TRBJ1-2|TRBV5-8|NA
CASSLGQRVGGYTF
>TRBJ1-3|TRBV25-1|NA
CASSDSPGQGLSGNTIYF
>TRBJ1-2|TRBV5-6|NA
CASSFLQGGTNYGYTF
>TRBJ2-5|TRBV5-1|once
CASSPRDRDAETQYF
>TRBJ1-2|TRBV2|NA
CASSARQDSYGYTF
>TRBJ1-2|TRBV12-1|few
CASSFAGLLGGKRNYGYTF
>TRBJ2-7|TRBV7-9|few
CASTPSWGSAYEQYF
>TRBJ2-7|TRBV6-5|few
CATCPSGLGSEQYF
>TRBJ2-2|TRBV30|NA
CAWSTGGTGELFF
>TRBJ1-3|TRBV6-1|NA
CASSEWPPPSSGNTIYF
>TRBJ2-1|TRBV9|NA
CASSGGTRSLFVHEQFF
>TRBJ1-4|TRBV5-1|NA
CASSRGRGEEKLFF
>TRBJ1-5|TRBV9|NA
CASSATGERGQPQHF
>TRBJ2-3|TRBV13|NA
CASSPGTSESTDTQYF
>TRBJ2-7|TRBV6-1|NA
CASSDDLGQGMWYEQYF
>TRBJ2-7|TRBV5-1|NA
CASSLGDSNYEQYF
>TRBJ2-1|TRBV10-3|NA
CAIRTGQTNEQFF
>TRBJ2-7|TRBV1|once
CTSSLPPVTYEQYF
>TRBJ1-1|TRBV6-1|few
CASSEGGRAFF
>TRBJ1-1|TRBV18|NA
CASSRWAGANAEAFF
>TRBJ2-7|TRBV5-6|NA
CASSLGRQGRVDEQYF
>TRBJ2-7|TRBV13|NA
CASSARGTRGYEQYF
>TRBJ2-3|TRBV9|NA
CASSVGGLAGDTQYF
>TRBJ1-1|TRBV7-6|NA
CASSLVGQGTEAFF
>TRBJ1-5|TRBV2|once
CASSEDRGSNQPQHF
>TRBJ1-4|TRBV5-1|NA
CASSPAGQRNEKLFF
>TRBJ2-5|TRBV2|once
CASSEYGGSRGSETQYF
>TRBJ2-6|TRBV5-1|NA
CASSYRNPTGLSGANVLTF
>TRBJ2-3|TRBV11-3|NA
CASSLGRGMDTQYF
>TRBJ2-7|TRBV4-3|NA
CASSQGDGGRYEQYF
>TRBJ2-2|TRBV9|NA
CASSVQGLNTGELFF
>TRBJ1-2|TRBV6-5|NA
CASSPGMTGYYGYTF
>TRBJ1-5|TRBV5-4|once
CASSGTPHQPQHF
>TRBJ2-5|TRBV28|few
CASSLLGTAQETQYF
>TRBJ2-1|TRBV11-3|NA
CASSLGASGGYNEQFF
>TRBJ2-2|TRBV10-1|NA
CASQTGTGGTGELFF
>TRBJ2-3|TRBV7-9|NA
CASSFQGQVADTQYF